This is a list of T cell receptor beta chains from one sample in a study of T cell responses to AZD1222 COVID-19 vaccine. Some clones are missing from TCRdb's copy, which holds only in-frame ones; the method was immunoSEQ multiplex PCR. The repertoire consists of about 170,000 clones, with roughly 92% occurring once and the leading ten covering 1.6%. The input for sequencing was peripheral blood, taken on day 0 of AZD1222 vaccination. The receptor set was obtained from an adult in good health. CDR3s include the opening cysteine and the closing phenylalanine or tryptophan. D genes are given only for firm matches. Clone size is stated in some rows and not others, as once, few, many or a class when expanded.

D: TRBD1
V: TRBV6-5
J: TRBJ1-3
size: .
DNA: TGTGCCAGCAGGGCGACAGGGTTGTCTGGAAACACCATATATTTT
CDR3: CASRATGLSGNTIYF

D: .
V: TRBV12-1
J: TRBJ2-7
size: .
DNA: TGTGCCAGCAGCTTACATGCGGCGGGACGAGTCGTGGAGCAGTACTTC
CDR3: CASSLHAAGRVVEQYF

D: .
V: TRBV4-3
J: TRBJ1-3
size: .
DNA: TGCGCCAGCAGCCAACAGGGTTCTGGAAACACCATATATTTT
CDR3: CASSQQGSGNTIYF

D: .
V: TRBV27
J: TRBJ2-1
size: .
DNA: TGTGCCAGCAGTTTAACACGAATGGACAATGAGCAGTTCTTC
CDR3: CASSLTRMDNEQFF

D: TRBD1
V: TRBV5-1
J: TRBJ1-2
size: once
DNA: TGCGCCAGCAGCTTAGGGACAGGCTCCCTCGTCTACACCTTC
CDR3: CASSLGTGSLVYTF

D: .
V: TRBV12-5
J: TRBJ1-5
size: .
DNA: TGTGCTAGTGCCCCGGACAGCGAATTTCAGAGCAATCAGCCCCAGCATTTT
CDR3: CASAPDSEFQSNQPQHF

D: .
V: TRBV19
J: TRBJ2-3
size: .
DNA: TGTGCCAGTCAACAGGGAAGAGGCTACACAGATACGCAGTATTTT
CDR3: CASQQGRGYTDTQYF

D: TRBD1
V: TRBV2
J: TRBJ1-1
size: .
DNA: TGTGCCAGCGGGACAGGGGGCACTGAAGCTTTCTTT
CDR3: CASGTGGTEAFF

D: .
V: TRBV29-1
J: TRBJ1-1
size: .
DNA: TGCAGCGTTGAAAGGAGGGGGGGAGGCGCTTTCTTT
CDR3: CSVERRGGGAFF

D: .
V: TRBV12-3/TRBV12-4
J: TRBJ2-3
size: .
DNA: TGTGCCAGCCGGGACCAACTTCAGGATACGCAGTATTTT
CDR3: CASRDQLQDTQYF

D: .
V: TRBV10-2
J: TRBJ1-2
size: .
DNA: TGCGCCAGCAGTGATAGGGGGGGCTTAAACTATGGCTACACCTTC
CDR3: CASSDRGGLNYGYTF

D: TRBD1
V: TRBV19
J: TRBJ2-7
size: .
DNA: TGTGCCAGTAGTAAGGGGGCTCCTTACGAGCAGTACTTC
CDR3: CASSKGAPYEQYF

D: .
V: TRBV10-2
J: TRBJ2-3
size: .
DNA: TGCGCCAGCAGTGACCTCCTCCTTTCCGCAGATACGCAGTATTTT
CDR3: CASSDLLLSADTQYF